This TCR beta chain was retrieved from a study of T cells in Graves' hyperthyroidism and ophthalmopathy (dated by TCRdb to the late 2010s). For context, the study as a whole: Peripheral blood was collected at initial diagnosis, before any treatment. After blood sampling, hyperthyroidism patients were treated with methimazole at a starting dose of 30 mg daily, and ophthalmopathy patients were treated with high-dose intravenous methylprednisolone. To identify distinguishing TCR V-J signatures, a discovery cohort of 100 patients was used, comprising 43 with Graves' ophthalmopathy and around 60 with stable Graves' hyperthyroidism. The approximately 90 discovery patients were divided at random into training and test sets in a 7:3 ratio. The paper reports TCR Vbeta CDR3 sequencing of approximately 130 peripheral blood samples: approximately 43 ophthalmopathy, around 80 hyperthyroidism and 17 progressor patients. The study also compared thyroid tissue and blood T-cell repertoires from over 5 Graves' hyperthyroidism patients. Prospective prediction of ophthalmopathy was tested in an independent validation cohort of 18 to 20 hyperthyroidism patients and around 16 patients who later progressed to ophthalmopathy. What the authors observed across the whole study: During validation, the model predicted progression to ophthalmopathy a median of roughly 7.1 months ahead of onset, with almost 71% sensitivity and about 75% specificity. Blood samples also contained most of the expanded thyroid clonotypes (frequency above 0.001), which suggests that blood repertoires may reflect thyroid immune responses. Ophthalmopathy was separated from stable hyperthyroidism by a 13 V-J signature model, with roughly 88% sensitivity and 81% to 83% specificity obtained in cross-validation and 80%/75% obtained in testing. Sample size was not statistically predetermined, and investigators were not blinded to group allocation.

Ophthalmopathy patients had moderately to severely active disease, Clinical Activity Score of at least 3, NOSPECS grade of at least 4, and duration under 3 months. Exclusion was applied to patients with uncontrolled infections, other autoimmune diseases, pregnancy or lactation. Diagnoses were based on clinical symptoms, serum thyroxine and TRAb, thyroid ultrasound and orbital computed tomography. Ficoll-Paque density gradient centrifugation was used to isolate PBMCs from 8.5 to 10 ml of fresh peripheral blood. Total RNA was extracted with Trizol reagent, and quality was checked on an Agilent 2100 Bioanalyzer. The TCR beta CDR3 regions were amplified from the RNA transcripts. A first-round RT-PCR of the TCR CDR3 used the HTBI primer set with the Qiagen OneStep RT-PCR kit. Libraries were constructed in a second round of multiplex PCR, after which size selection and purification were carried out. Libraries were sequenced paired-end with 100 bp reads on an Illumina HiSeq2000. The paper's processing steps were these. SOAPnuke was used to process the raw data, with reads discarded if the reads contained adapters or uncalled bases, had a mean Phred below 15, or lacked an exact constant-primer or identifier match. High-quality paired reads were merged using COPE v1.2.5, and each unique nucleotide sequence was defined as a clonotype. MiTCR v1.1 was used to align the clonotypes against IMGT TRBV, TRBD and TRBJ reference segments. The analysis included only V-J combinations with a frequency above 0.0001, which together covered 99% to 99.2% of the repertoires. The TCS score was defined as the ratio of F50 (clonal expansion) to E x V (chaos), calculated using BLOSUM62-based TCRdist between CDR3 peptides within each V-J. Welch's t-statistics and random forest reduced some 510 V-J features to 13, which were used in a naive Bayes classifier (R e1071). TCRdb cleaned the public reads at Q25 with fastp, built clones with MiXCR and kept in-frame beta chains. Every entry covers one CDR3 protein and lists the most common genes and DNA from its rows. It is TCRdb's table, rather than the study itself, that gives the V and J calls and clone size. Recorded for this sample are about 410,000 distinct CDR3 sequences; around 13% of them occurred a single time. The ten largest make up about 19% of the sample.

Concerning this clonotype itself: Its antigen remains undetermined. Base-call qualities are not available, and no considerably larger clone is one nucleotide away.

Cut back by 6 bases and 6 bases, the V and J ends lie 15 bases apart. The CDR3, from cysteine to phenylalanine, totals 14 residues. Left in the record is the CDR3 DNA by itself, 42 bases read in frame from the first base. Per the germline V gene (reference sequence), LNHDA is the CDR1 and SQIVND is the CDR2. The chain is assembled from TRBV19 and TRBJ1-5; TRBD1 could be the D gene, as 6 bases match. The source is a woman aged 30 to 39 with Graves' ophthalmopathy. Source material: blood. The CDR3 is CASSNWGAGQPQHF. At the DNA level, the sequence is TGTGCCAGTAGCAATTGGGGGGCAGGTCAGCCCCAGCATTTT.